This is a list of T cell receptor beta chains from one sample in a study of blood T cells in healthy people across ages. Each CDR3 protein is one row after TCRdb ran MiXCR on the 5' RACE reads. Of around 1,500,000 distinct CDR3 sequences listed, roughly 45% are singletons. Material: blood. The source is a woman in her late teens or twenties in good health. Each CDR3 is given with its conserved first and last residue. A D gene is named only where the DNA matches it firmly. Part of the rows lack a size; the others show once, few, many or a class for expanded clones.

-	few	TRBJ2-7	TRBV27	CASSSRGGVRSYEQYF	TGTGCCAGCAGTTCCCGTGGTGGAGTACGCTCCTACGAGCAGTACTTC
-	-	TRBJ1-1	TRBV29-1	CSVAGENTEAFF	TGCAGCGTGGCTGGGGAGAACACTGAAGCTTTCTTT
TRBD2	-	TRBJ2-1	TRBV28	CASSSLLAGGRDEQFF	TGTGCCAGCAGTTCCCTCCTAGCGGGGGGGAGGGATGAGCAGTTCTTC
-	few	TRBJ1-6	TRBV28	CASLRRGASYNSPLHF	TGTGCCAGCCTCCGACGGGGCGCTTCCTATAATTCACCCCTCCACTTT
-	few	TRBJ2-1	TRBV10-3	CAMAGDTGWSEQFF	TGTGCCATGGCGGGGGATACAGGGTGGAGTGAGCAGTTCTTC
TRBD1	few	TRBJ2-7	TRBV28	CASSSAGTVLSYEQYF	TGTGCCAGCAGTTCCGCCGGGACAGTCCTTTCCTACGAGCAGTACTTC
-	-	TRBJ1-1	TRBV14	CASRPADRPPAFF	TGTGCCAGCAGGCCCGCGGATCGGCCCCCGGCTTTCTTT
TRBD1	-	TRBJ2-7	TRBV2	CASKEGTGSSYEQYF	TGTGCCAGCAAAGAGGGGACAGGTAGCTCCTACGAGCAGTACTTC
-	few	TRBJ2-1	TRBV5-1	CASSLEDSSYNEQFF	TGCGCCAGCAGCTTGGAAGACAGCTCCTACAATGAGCAGTTCTTC
TRBD1	few	TRBJ1-5	TRBV3-1	CASSQDLGTDQPQHF	TGTGCCAGCAGCCAAGATCTCGGGACAGACCAGCCCCAGCATTTT
-	-	TRBJ1-6	TRBV2	CVSSETGGSPLHF	TGTGTCAGCAGTGAAACCGGGGGATCACCCCTCCACTTT
-	few	TRBJ1-2	TRBV4-1	CASSGPGDHYGYTF	TGCGCCAGCAGCGGCCCGGGAGACCACTATGGCTACACCTTC
-	-	TRBJ2-1	TRBV12-3/TRBV12-4	CASSFSTAGHNEQFF	TGTGCCAGCAGTTTCTCGACGGCGGGGCACAATGAGCAGTTCTTC
TRBD2	few	TRBJ2-3	TRBV5-1	CASSGGKTSGTDTQYF	TGCGCCAGCAGCGGCGGAAAGACTAGCGGCACAGATACGCAGTATTTT
-	-	TRBJ1-1	TRBV5-1	CASSPTAGRQALSAEAFF	TGCGCCAGCAGCCCCACTGCAGGGCGGCAGGCTTTATCCGCTGAAGCTTTCTTT
-	-	TRBJ2-7	TRBV5-1	CASSLREFSSEQYF	TGCGCCAGCAGCTTGAGGGAGTTTTCTTCCGAGCAGTACTTC
TRBD2	-	TRBJ2-7	TRBV29-1	CSVEGEAGVSLEQYF	TGCAGCGTTGAAGGGGAAGCGGGAGTAAGCCTCGAGCAGTACTTC
-	many	TRBJ1-2	TRBV12-3/TRBV12-4	CASSLDSYGYTF	TGCGCCAGCAGCTTGGACAGCTATGGCTACACCTTC
TRBD1	-	TRBJ2-1	TRBV25-1	CASSERGQSYNEQFF	TGTGCCAGCAGTGAGAGGGGACAGAGTTACAATGAGCAGTTCTTC
-	-	TRBJ2-3	TRBV10-1	CASSDRILTDTQYF	TGCGCCAGCAGCGACAGAATCCTCACAGATACGCAGTATTTT
TRBD2	-	TRBJ2-1	TRBV3-1	CASSPYRSSGGAWNNEQFF	TGTGCCAGCAGCCCCTACCGCAGTTCCGGGGGGGCCTGGAACAATGAGCAGTTCTTC
-	few	TRBJ2-4	TRBV6-1	CASSEDPGRYLAKNIQYF	TGTGCCAGCAGTGAAGACCCGGGCCGGTATCTAGCCAAAAACATTCAGTACTTC
-	-	TRBJ2-1	TRBV7-9	CASSTPGLAPNEQFF	TGTGCCAGCAGCACCCCAGGGCTAGCGCCTAATGAGCAGTTCTTC
-	few	TRBJ2-7	TRBV12-3/TRBV12-4	CASSFDGPSYEQYF	TGTGCCAGCAGTTTCGACGGACCCTCCTACGAGCAGTACTTC
TRBD2	-	TRBJ2-7	TRBV27	CASGPSGISYEQYF	TGTGCCAGCGGCCCTAGCGGGATAAGCTACGAGCAGTACTTC
-	few	TRBJ2-7	TRBV9	CASSVAWSDEQYF	TGTGCCAGCAGCGTAGCCTGGAGCGACGAGCAGTACTTC
TRBD2	few	TRBJ2-1	TRBV20-1	CSAEATSLSYNEQFF	TGCAGTGCTGAGGCGACTAGCCTTTCCTACAATGAGCAGTTCTTC
TRBD2	few	TRBJ2-3	TRBV7-2	CASSAKLGRERYTDTQYF	TGTGCCAGCAGCGCAAAACTGGGGCGGGAGCGTTACACAGATACGCAGTATTTT
TRBD2	-	TRBJ2-1	TRBV12-3/TRBV12-4	CASSPPGLALNEQFF	TGTGCCAGCAGTCCCCCGGGACTAGCCCTCAATGAGCAGTTCTTC
TRBD1	-	TRBJ2-1	TRBV12-3/TRBV12-4	CASSQTGANNEQFF	TGTGCCAGCAGCCAGACAGGGGCAAACAATGAGCAGTTCTTC
TRBD1	-	TRBJ2-7	TRBV28	CASSVGGDVYEQYF	TGTGCCAGCAGTGTAGGGGGCGACGTGTACGAGCAGTACTTC
TRBD2	once	TRBJ2-3	TRBV3-1	CASREAGGGDTQYF	TGTGCCAGCAGAGAGGCGGGGGGCGGCGATACGCAGTATTTT
TRBD2	few	TRBJ2-5	TRBV20-1	CSASGLAGYQETQYF	TGCAGTGCTAGCGGACTAGCGGGGTACCAAGAGACCCAGTACTTC
TRBD2	few	TRBJ2-7	TRBV10-3	CAISEGLAGSWQYF	TGTGCCATCAGTGAAGGACTAGCGGGATCGTGGCAGTACTTC
TRBD2	-	TRBJ2-5	TRBV20-1	CSAWGGGKETQYF	TGCAGTGCTTGGGGCGGGGGAAAAGAGACCCAGTACTTC
-	-	TRBJ1-6	TRBV10-3	CAISGAQGVGDSPLHF	TGTGCCATCAGTGGGGCACAGGGCGTCGGGGATTCACCCCTCCACTTT
TRBD1	many	TRBJ1-2	TRBV20-1	CSAPQQGDYGYTF	TGCAGTGCGCCCCAGCAGGGGGACTATGGCTACACCTTC
-	few	TRBJ2-7	TRBV27	CASSRSGTLAYEQYF	TGTGCCAGCAGCCGATCCGGGACATTAGCATACGAGCAGTACTTC
-	-	TRBJ2-1	TRBV3-1	CASSQDKGRDSYNEQFF	TGTGCCAGCAGCCAAGATAAGGGGAGGGACAGTTACAATGAGCAGTTCTTC
TRBD1	-	TRBJ2-5	TRBV9	CASSVTGTGGFSETQYF	TGTGCCAGCAGCGTTACTGGGACAGGGGGCTTCTCTGAGACCCAGTACTTC
-	few	TRBJ2-5	TRBV25-1	CASSVPTSWGGETQYF	TGTGCCAGCAGTGTCCCGACTAGTTGGGGTGGAGAGACCCAGTACTTC
-	-	TRBJ1-2	TRBV5-4	CASSLGVDSESYTF	TGTGCCAGCAGCTTGGGGGTGGACAGTGAAAGCTACACCTTC
-	-	TRBJ2-7	TRBV5-1	CASSAAHSYEQYF	TGCGCCAGCAGCGCCGCTCACTCCTACGAGCAGTACTTC
-	-	TRBJ2-7	TRBV10-3	CAISGDGSLYEQYF	TGTGCCATCAGTGGGGACGGAAGTCTCTACGAGCAGTACTTC
-	few	TRBJ1-4	TRBV7-8	CASSPPGYPTNEKLFF	TGTGCCAGCAGCCCTCCAGGGTATCCAACTAATGAAAAACTGTTTTTT
TRBD1	few	TRBJ1-2	TRBV6-6	CASRVTGGGYTF	TGTGCCAGCAGGGTTACAGGGGGAGGCTACACCTTC
-	few	TRBJ1-2	TRBV4-1	CASSQAQGLGGYTF	TGCGCCAGCAGCCAAGCCCAGGGTCTGGGTGGCTACACCTTC
TRBD2	-	TRBJ2-1	TRBV7-2	CASGSPGTSGGKSSYNEQFF	TGTGCCAGCGGCTCCCCCGGGACTAGCGGGGGAAAAAGCTCCTACAATGAGCAGTTCTTC
-	-	TRBJ2-7	TRBV20-1	CSARGTVSTLKDYEQYF	TGCAGTGCTAGAGGGACCGTAAGTACCCTTAAAGACTACGAGCAGTACTTC
-	few	TRBJ2-2	TRBV7-2	CASSTYTGELFF	TGTGCCAGCAGCACGTATACCGGGGAGCTGTTTTTT
-	once	TRBJ1-4	TRBV5-1	CASSLEKLFF	TGCGCCAGCAGCTTGGAAAAACTGTTTTTT
-	-	TRBJ2-1	TRBV20-1	CSAPYSFREQFF	TGCAGTGCTCCCTACTCTTTTCGAGAGCAGTTCTTC
-	-	TRBJ1-3	TRBV6-5	CASSPNGGNTIYF	TGTGCCAGCAGCCCCAATGGAGGAAACACCATATATTTT
TRBD2	-	TRBJ2-2	TRBV27	CASSLFSGDNTGELFF	TGTGCCAGCAGTTTATTTAGCGGGGATAACACCGGGGAGCTGTTTTTT
-	-	TRBJ1-5	TRBV9	CASSVGGQSNQPQHF	TGTGCCAGCAGCGTAGGAGGACAGTCCAATCAGCCCCAGCATTTT